Listed below are T cell receptor beta chains from one sample, sequenced in a study of shared clonotypes between healthy human individuals. This table comes from immunoSEQ multiplex PCR, and its TCRdb copy is limited to in-frame clones, with some not included. Among fewer than 3 million clones listed, around 93% were seen once. Sequencing was done on a sample of naive CD4+ T cells from PBMCs. These receptors were taken from a man aged 18 to 29 in good health. Some clones in this sample may be carry-over from other donors' samples. Each CDR3 is given with its conserved first and last residue. D genes are given only for firm matches. Clone sizes are given selectively: once, few, many, or a class where the clone is expanded.

TRBV6-5	TRBD1	TRBJ1-1	.	TGTGCCAGCATTAAACAGGGGATTAACACTGAAGCTTTCTTT	CASIKQGINTEAFF
TRBV19	TRBD1	TRBJ1-5	.	TGTGCCAGTAGTGCCCTCGACAGGGAGTATAGCAATCAGCCCCAGCATTTT	CASSALDREYSNQPQHF
TRBV7-9	.	TRBJ2-3	.	TGTGCCAGCACCCGCGGGGCCTTCCGCACAGATACGCAGTATTTT	CASTRGAFRTDTQYF
TRBV18	.	TRBJ2-2	.	TGTGCCAGCTCACCACTAGGCGGCCGGTCGAACACCGGGGAGCTGTTTTTT	CASSPLGGRSNTGELFF
TRBV6-1	.	TRBJ1-5	.	TGTGCCAGCGGGTGGAACCGCAATCAGCCCCAGCATTTT	CASGWNRNQPQHF
TRBV4-3	TRBD1	TRBJ1-1	.	TGCGCCAGCAGCCAAGGTAGGACAGGGGGTATGAACACTGAAGCTTTCTTT	CASSQGRTGGMNTEAFF
TRBV6-7	TRBD1	TRBJ2-3	.	TGTGCCAGCTTCTGGGACAGGGTTTTTGAGGCAGATACGCAGTATTTT	CASFWDRVFEADTQYF
TRBV2	TRBD1	TRBJ1-5	.	TGTGCCAGCAGCAACAGGGGGCAGCCCCAGCATTTT	CASSNRGQPQHF
TRBV2	.	TRBJ2-1	.	TGTGCCAGCAGTGAACTCGCAGCCTGGAATGAGCAGTTCTTC	CASSELAAWNEQFF
TRBV19	.	TRBJ1-1	.	TGTGCCGGGATGACACAGGGAGGAGAAGCTTTCTTT	CAGMTQGGEAFF
TRBV6-1	.	TRBJ1-5	.	TGTGCCAGCCTTGACAGCATATACAATCAGCCCCAGCATTTT	CASLDSIYNQPQHF
TRBV7-9	TRBD2	TRBJ2-7	.	TGTGCCAGCGGACCCCCGGGGCTAGCGGGAGCGTACGAGCAGTACTTC	CASGPPGLAGAYEQYF
TRBV29-1	TRBD1	TRBJ1-6	.	TGCAGCGCCCGACAGGGGACGAATTCACCCCTCCACTTT	CSARQGTNSPLHF
TRBV28	.	TRBJ2-5	.	TGTGCCAGCAGGCAAGACAGGCTTGGTTATCGAGAGACCCAGTACTTC	CASRQDRLGYRETQYF
TRBV5-1	.	TRBJ2-1	.	TGCGCCAGCAGCGAGGACTTGCCTTCCTACAATGAGCAGTTCTTC	CASSEDLPSYNEQFF
TRBV6-4	.	TRBJ1-2	.	TGTGCCAGCAGTGATGGCTGGCGGGGCTACACCTTC	CASSDGWRGYTF
TRBV6-1	TRBD2	TRBJ2-1	.	TGTGCCAGCAAATTACTAGCGGCCAGAGCTAATGAGCAGTTCTTC	CASKLLAARANEQFF
TRBV7-2	TRBD2	TRBJ2-7	.	TGTGCCAGCAGCTTAACTAGCGGGAGGTCTCACGAGCAGTACTTC	CASSLTSGRSHEQYF
TRBV28	TRBD1	TRBJ1-4	.	TGTGCCACCCGGACAGGGGGCCGGCGAGGGGAAAAACTGTTTTTT	CATRTGGRRGEKLFF
TRBV29-1	TRBD1	TRBJ1-4	.	TGCAGCGTGGGACAGGGGGCCTTTGAAAAACTGTTTTTT	CSVGQGAFEKLFF
TRBV6-5	.	TRBJ2-3	.	TGTGCCAGCAGCCTAATAGGTAGAGATACGCAGTATTTT	CASSLIGRDTQYF
TRBV5-1	TRBD2	TRBJ2-7	.	TGCGCCAGCAGCTTGTGGACTAGCGGGAGGTACGAGCAGTACTTC	CASSLWTSGRYEQYF
TRBV30	.	TRBJ2-5	once	TGTGCCTGGAGCAGGTATCAAGAGACCCAGTACTTC	CAWSRYQETQYF
TRBV29-1	.	TRBJ1-2	.	TGCAGCGTTGACTCCTGGACAGCCTATGGCTACACCTTC	CSVDSWTAYGYTF
TRBV5-1	.	TRBJ2-5	.	TGCGCCAGCAGCTTTACAGACCAAGAGACCCAGTACTTC	CASSFTDQETQYF
TRBV11-2	TRBD1	TRBJ1-1	.	TGTGCCAGCAGCGGCGGACAGGCGACTGAAGCTTTCTTT	CASSGGQATEAFF
TRBV2	.	TRBJ2-5	.	TGTGCCAGCAGTGGGCGTACCAGGGCGGAGACCCAGTACTTC	CASSGRTRAETQYF
TRBV27	.	TRBJ1-5	.	TGTGCCAGCAGTTCCAAGCCCCATCAGCCCCAGCATTTT	CASSSKPHQPQHF
TRBV6-6	.	TRBJ2-5	.	TGTGCCAGCAGTTACGTCTACCAAGAGACCCAGTACTTC	CASSYVYQETQYF
TRBV27	.	TRBJ1-6	.	TGTGCCAGCAGTCTCCCAGGGGAAGCCCTCCACTTT	CASSLPGEALHF
TRBV5-1	TRBD2	TRBJ2-7	.	TGCGCCAGCAGCTTTGTAGCGGGTAATGGTGTCGAGCAGTACTTC	CASSFVAGNGVEQYF
TRBV28	.	TRBJ2-3	.	TGTGCCAGCAGTTTATATCCCAGGGGCACAGATACGCAGTATTTT	CASSLYPRGTDTQYF
TRBV5-1	TRBD2	TRBJ2-7	.	TGCGCCAGCAGCCCCTTTTCTAGCGGGGGTTACTACGAGCAGTACTTC	CASSPFSSGGYYEQYF
TRBV19	.	TRBJ1-5	.	TGTGCCAGTAGTATAGGGCAGGGGAATCAGCCCCAGCATTTT	CASSIGQGNQPQHF